The 17 T cell receptor beta chains listed next were all sequenced from one sample in a study of shared clonotypes between healthy human individuals. Clones were read by immunoSEQ multiplex PCR, and TCRdb kept only the in-frame ones, dropping some. The top ten clones hold around 0.067% of a sample with under 200,000 clones, 85% to 95% of them seen once. Sequencing was carried out using naive CD4+ T cells sorted from blood. The subset is: CD45RA+ positively selected. Receptors were obtained from a woman younger than 45 in good health.

The chain joins TRBV16 to TRBJ1-2, with 8 bases matching TRBD1. Germline CDR1 is KGHSY and CDR2 is FQNENV. The V and J ends lost 2 bases and 4 bases, in that order; junction bases with no gene match: 6. The CDR3 spans 15 residues. This CDR3 is CASSQGQGSGYGYTF. DNA of the CDR3: TGTGCCAGCAGCCAAGGACAGGGCTCGGGCTATGGCTACACCTTC.

The genes are TRBV29-1 and TRBJ1-2; no definite D call. Per germline, CDR1 SQVTM and CDR2 ANQGSEA. V was cut by 5 bases and J by 3 bases, with 13 bases left in between. The CDR3 has 13 amino acids. In DNA, the CDR3 is TGCAGCGTTCCAACAGCCGCGGACTATGGCTACACCTTC. This encodes CSVPTAADYGYTF.

V gene TRBV19 combines with J gene TRBJ2-1; 9 nucleotides align to TRBD1. The CDR3 spans 13 residues. Unmatched junction bases numbered 17, after V lost 10 bases and J lost 16 bases. Germline V gene lookup returns CDR1 LNHDA and CDR2 SQIVND (reference sequence). The CDR3 here is CATEDRGLTGRFF. The DNA for the CDR3 is TGTGCCACCGAGGACAGGGGCCTTACCGGACGATTCTTC.

The CDR3 coding sequence is TGTGCCAGCGGCGATGGGCAGTCCTTTACCTACGAGCAGTACTTC. It encodes CASGDGQSFTYEQYF. The V gene is TRBV27, the J gene TRBJ2-5, with unresolved D. TRBJ2-7 explains the end of the DNA better; the J call may be wrong. This CDR3 is 15 amino acids long. CDR1 MNHEY and CDR2 SMNVEV come from the germline V gene (reference sequence).

J is TRBJ2-7 and V is TRBV18, with 8 nucleotides matching TRBD1. This CDR3 region has 14 residues. Per the germline V gene, CDR1 is KGHSH and CDR2 is LQKENI. J gave up 5 bases and V 1 base, and 4 bases lay outside the gene matches. In nucleotides, the CDR3 is TGTGCCAGCTCACCACGGACAGGGAAGGACGAGCAGTACTTC. Protein product: CASSPRTGKDEQYF.

This chain connects TRBV6-5 to TRBJ1-2; D is ambiguous. With 5 bases removed from V and 7 bases from J, the gap between germline ends came to 11 bases. CDR3 length equals 12 residues. Germline V gene sequence: CDR1 MNHEY, CDR2 SVGAGI. CDR3 sequence (DNA): TGTGCCAGCAGTACGAACAACATTGGCTACACCTTC. It specifies CASSTNNIGYTF.

This rearrangement joins TRBV19 to TRBJ2-7; 13 bases map to TRBD2. Per germline, CDR1 LNHDA and CDR2 SQIVND (reference sequence). V was clipped by 5 bases and J by 2 bases; unmatched bases: 3. The CDR3 is 15 amino acids. The CDR3 DNA follows: TGTGCCAGTAGTCTACTAGCGGGAGGGCCCTACGAGCAGTACTTC. Translation gives CASSLLAGGPYEQYF.

This rearrangement joins TRBV27 to TRBJ2-7, with D possibly being TRBD1 (5 bases). Trimming pared 2 bases from V and 3 bases from J, leaving 5 bases between. The CDR3 spans 12 residues. Germline CDR1 is MNHEY and CDR2 is SMNVEV (reference sequence). CDR3: CASSLQGYEQYF. For the CDR3, the DNA is TGTGCCAGCAGTTTACAGGGCTACGAGCAGTACTTC.

This CDR3 is CASSIEGQWQTQYF. The CDR3 DNA follows: TGTGCCAGCAGCATTGAGGGACAGTGGCAGACCCAGTACTTC. V is TRBV11-3 and J is TRBJ2-5; TRBD1 matches at 7 bases. In germline, CDR1 is SGHNT, CDR2 YENEEA. The CDR3 totals 14 residues. V shed 5 bases, J shed 6 bases, and the junction held 9 bases outside the gene matches.

The V call is TRBV6-6, the J call TRBJ2-3; no reliable D call. Per germline, CDR1 MNHNY and CDR2 SVGAGI (reference sequence). The V end was cut by 9 bases, the J end by 7 bases, with 14 bases between. This CDR3 has 12 amino acids. This CDR3 reads CASGPWPNTQYF. In DNA form, the CDR3 reads TGTGCCAGTGGGCCATGGCCCAATACGCAGTATTTT.

J is TRBJ2-5 and V is TRBV28; TRBD2 matches 10 bases. Matching the DNA end better, TRBJ2-7 makes the J call doubtful. This CDR3 region has 13 residues. The germline V gene encodes CDR1 MDHEN and CDR2 SYDVKM. The CDR3 reads CASRLAGTYEQYF. CDR3 coding DNA: TGTGCCAGCAGACTAGCGGGGACCTACGAGCAGTACTTC.

J is TRBJ2-1 and V is TRBV13; D call uncertain. Trimming pared 5 bases from V and 5 bases from J, leaving 19 bases between. Germline lookup yields CDR1 PRHDT and CDR2 FYEKMQ (reference sequence). This CDR3 has 16 residues. The CDR3 region is CASSPTGLHYDNEQFF. The CDR3 DNA is TGTGCCAGCAGCCCAACTGGGCTACACTATGACAATGAGCAGTTCTTC. The full variable domain, completed using reference TRBV13 and TRBJ2-1, is AAGVIQSPRHLIKEKRETATLKCYPIPRHDTVYWYQQGPGQDPQFLISFYEKMQSDKGSIPDRFSAQQFSDYHSELNMSSLELGDSALYFCASSPTGLHYDNEQFFGPGTRLTVL.

V usage is TRBV7-2 and J usage is TRBJ2-5, with 13 nucleotides matching TRBD2. The ends lost 1 base at V and 0 bases at J; junction bases unmatched: 5. Per germline, CDR1 SGHTA and CDR2 FQGNSA. CDR3 length: 18 residues. In nucleotides, the CDR3 is TGTGCCAGCAGCTTAGTACTAGCGGGGGGGGAATACCAAGAGACCCAGTACTTC. It specifies CASSLVLAGGEYQETQYF.

The chain has TRBV28 and TRBJ1-4, with TRBD1 identical over 10 bases. The length of the CDR3 is 14 residues. Germline V gives CDR1 MDHEN, CDR2 SYDVKM. V trimming: 7 bases; J trimming: 6 bases; junction bases outside the gene matches: 5. CDR3 sequence (DNA): TGTGCCAGCATGACAGGGGGCGCTGATGAAAAACTGTTTTTT. Protein: CASMTGGADEKLFF.

The chain carries TRBV29-1 and TRBJ2-7; 13 nucleotides line up with TRBD2. The CDR3 loop spans 13 amino acids. Germline CDR1 and CDR2: SQVTM and ANQGSEA. The V and J ends lost 6 bases and 7 bases, in that order; junction bases with no gene match: 6. The CDR3 DNA reads as TGCAGCGTGGAACCGGGACTAGCGGGGGAGCAGTACTTC. Encoded protein: CSVEPGLAGEQYF.

The V and J genes are TRBV6-5 and TRBJ1-4; D gene uncertain. Germline V gene lookup returns CDR1 MNHEY and CDR2 SVGAGI. Between the trimmed V and J ends, which lost 8 bases and 4 bases, there was a span of 14 bases. The length of the CDR3 is 14 residues. CDR3 amino acids: CASSLQRYNEKLFF. The DNA of the CDR3 is TGTGCCAGCTCGTTGCAGAGATATAATGAAAAACTGTTTTTT.

The V gene is TRBV11-2, the J gene TRBJ2-5; D remains unclear. Between the trimmed V and J ends, which lost 7 bases and 5 bases, there was a span of 23 bases. The V gene's germline CDR1 is SGHAT and CDR2 FQNNGV. This CDR3 has 16 amino acids. CDR3 loop: CASTVRAWSKSETQYF. For the CDR3, the DNA is TGTGCCAGCACCGTAAGGGCCTGGAGTAAGTCCGAGACCCAGTACTTC. Full variable domain (remainder filled in from reference TRBV11-2 and TRBJ2-5): EAGVAQSPRYKIIEKRQSVAFWCNPISGHATLYWYQQILGQGPKLLIQFQNNGVVDDSQLPKDRFSAERLKGVDSTLKIQPAKLEDSAVYLCASTVRAWSKSETQYFGPGTRLLVL.